The sequence of this T cell receptor beta chain was determined in a study of human T cells and chemical hapten exposure (dated by TCRdb to about 2021). Background on the whole study: For sensitization, 2% DPC in acetone was applied to a roughly 2 cm by roughly 2 cm area of upper inner arm skin. Patients additionally received weekly therapeutic DPC doses to the scalp throughout the roughly 24-week study period. Patch testing was performed on the upper back with Finn chambers containing 0.01% DPC, and the patch tests were scored after 6 days according to International Contact Dermatitis Research Group standards. Alopecia areata with under or over 50% scalp involvement, alopecia totalis and alopecia universalis were represented in the patient cohort, which was mostly female. Libraries were pooled for sequencing, and per-sample TCR yields varied mainly because of small differences in library volumes within the pool. The study tracked peripheral blood TCR repertoire changes in vivo during primary and secondary sensitization to the hapten diphenylcyclopropenone (DPC) in alopecia patients. Patient blood was sampled pre-sensitization (week 0) and at 2, 6 and about 24 weeks after DPC sensitization. Roughly 30 alopecia patients provided blood for TCR sequencing at one to four time points (pre-sensitization, 2, 6 and 24 weeks).

To prepare the library, RACE was applied. The data were produced on a NextSeq 500. During library preparation, unique molecular identifiers were attached to individual cDNA molecules so that TCRs could be counted in a quantitative, reproducible way. From each blood RNA sample, both TCR alpha and TCR beta chains were sequenced. As for the original processing: Samples had a median of approximately 93,000 TCRs, with a range from about 20,000 to 690,600. The Decombinator software suite was used to annotate the V, J and CDR3 of the TCR reads. For PS versus PT1 abundance plots, all samples were subsampled to the same number of TCRs (28,000). Expanded TCRs were defined as absent before sensitization and observed at least eight times at the 2-week time point. TCRdb trimmed the raw reads at Q25, called clones with MiXCR and kept productive beta chains. Every distinct CDR3 protein forms one entry, paired with its most common genes and DNA. The V and J calls reflect TCRdb's pipeline rather than the authors' work. Within this sample are about 82,000 distinct CDR3 sequences, with 10% to 15% of them counted one time only. The top ten hold about 5.7% of the sample.

There are 17 amino acids in the CDR3, from cysteine to phenylalanine inclusive. CDR3 DNA is the only sequence kept; it has 51 bases, read in frame from the first base. Trimming at the junction amounts to 4 bases on V and 4 bases on J, and the germline ends lie 26 bases apart. The germline V gene specifies SQVTM as CDR1 and ANQGSEA as CDR2. This sample's time point label indicates: patch test 3, about 24 weeks after DPC sensitization. The intended sense of this specimen's treatment or condition label: therapeutic diphenylcyclopropenone sensitization with weekly scalp DPC. Blood at each patch-test visit was drawn before the patch test was applied. To be eligible, patients had to be aged 18 to 70, diagnosed with alopecia and judged suitable for DPC therapy, while pregnant patients were excluded. Total RNA was isolated from unfractionated whole blood collected in Tempus Blood RNA tubes. What the authors observed across the whole study: DPC sensitization did not change the number of TCRs with a frequency above 1 in 1000, and there was no evidence of changes in global repertoire structure. Because every patient had alopecia, a presumed autoimmune disease, the patients' immune response might differ from that of healthy individuals. Patch test score was positively correlated with the number of PT1 expanded TCRs, with significance at thresholds 8, 16 and 32 but not at 4. Repeated subsampling changed both the strength of the expansion versus patch-test correlation and the threshold at which the correlation became significant. Compared with pre-sensitization or healthy control sets, expanded TCRs formed significantly more large CDR3 similarity clusters, which is consistent with antigen-driven responses.

There are a few counts of this clonotype. The antigen this receptor binds is unknown. No clone much larger than this one lies a single base away; base qualities are absent. This chain joins TRBV29-1 to TRBJ2-7; the D segment cannot be called with confidence. The receptor was isolated from a woman between 50 and 59 years old with alopecia areata. Some clones in this sample may be carry-over from other donors' samples. The sequencing used whole blood, collected in connection with sensitization to the hapten diphenylcyclopropenone (DPC). The DNA sequence is TGCAGCGTTGTAAACATTAGAAGACCCCAACTAATATACGAGCAGTACTTC. This yields the protein CSVVNIRRPQLIYEQYF.